One T cell receptor beta chain is described in this entry. Its antigen is not known. The data were obtained in a study of OX40 agonist ivuxolimab in advanced cancers. General study results and limits: It was also the case that some nonresponders had low normalized T-cell clonal expansion.

Germline assignment: CDR1 MNHEY and CDR2 SVGAGI. Trimming stripped 4 bases from V and 6 bases from J, with 16 bases between. The CDR3 length is 14 residues. Here immunoSEQ multiplex PCR was the method, and the copy in TCRdb shows in-frame clones only, minus some. The table has roughly 60,000 clones, about 80% seen once. The chain uses TRBV6-5 and TRBJ2-7; perhaps TRBD1 as D (5 bases). The TCR comes from an adult with an advanced solid tumor such as melanoma, head and neck, liver or kidney cancer. Specimen: CD4+ or CD8+ T cells sorted from blood, collected in a trial of the OX40 agonist ivuxolimab. The CDR3 sequence is CASSFQGFSSEQYF. CDR3 bases: TGTGCCAGCAGTTTTCAGGGATTCTCGTCCGAGCAGTACTTC.